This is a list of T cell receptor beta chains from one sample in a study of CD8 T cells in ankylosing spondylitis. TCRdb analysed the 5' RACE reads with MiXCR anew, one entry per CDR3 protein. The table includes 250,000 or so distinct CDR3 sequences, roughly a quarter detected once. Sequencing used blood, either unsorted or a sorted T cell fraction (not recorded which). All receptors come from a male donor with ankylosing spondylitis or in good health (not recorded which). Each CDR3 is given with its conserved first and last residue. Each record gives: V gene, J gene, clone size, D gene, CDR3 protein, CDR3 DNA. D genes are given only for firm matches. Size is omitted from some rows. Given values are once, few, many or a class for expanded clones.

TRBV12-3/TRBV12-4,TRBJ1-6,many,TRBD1,CASGKGQGASPLHF,TGTGCCAGCGGGAAGGGGCAGGGGGCTTCACCCCTCCACTTT
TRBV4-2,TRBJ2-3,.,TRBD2,CASSQSGTSVGDTQYF,TGTGCCAGCAGCCAATCCGGGACTAGCGTCGGGGATACGCAGTATTTT
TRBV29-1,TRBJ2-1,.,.,CSVYYPRYNEQFF,TGCAGCGTTTACTACCCCCGCTACAATGAGCAGTTCTTC
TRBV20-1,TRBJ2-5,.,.,CSASAGRTETQYF,TGCAGTGCTAGCGCCGGTCGCACGGAGACCCAGTACTTC
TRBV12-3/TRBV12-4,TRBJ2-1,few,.,CASSLVQRGQASF,TGTGCCAGCAGTTTAGTTCAGCGGGGACAGGCTTCCTTC
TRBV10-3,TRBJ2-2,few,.,CAISERGHGELFF,TGTGCCATCAGTGAGAGAGGCCACGGGGAGCTGTTTTTT
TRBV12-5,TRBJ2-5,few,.,CASGPSEGETQYF,TGTGCTAGTGGCCCAAGCGAGGGAGAGACCCAGTACTTC
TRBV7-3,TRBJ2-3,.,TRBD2,CASSLSSGGPYTQYF,TGTGCCAGCAGCTTATCTAGCGGGGGACCCTATACGCAGTATTTT
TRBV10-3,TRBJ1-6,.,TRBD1,CAISESTGGSPLHF,TGTGCCATCAGTGAGTCCACAGGGGGGTCACCCCTCCACTTT
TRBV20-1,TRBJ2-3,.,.,CSAMGRASTQYF,TGCAGTGCCATGGGACGAGCGAGTACGCAGTATTTT
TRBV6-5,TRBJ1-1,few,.,CASSYSYTGNTEAFF,TGTGCCAGCAGTTACTCTTATACCGGGAACACTGAAGCTTTCTTT
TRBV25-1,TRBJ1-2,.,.,CASSGAEGNYGYTF,TGTGCCAGCAGTGGGGCCGAGGGTAACTATGGCTACACCTTC
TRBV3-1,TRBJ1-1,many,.,CASSWGRRWNTEAFF,TGTGCCAGCAGCTGGGGACGCCGCTGGAACACTGAAGCTTTCTTT
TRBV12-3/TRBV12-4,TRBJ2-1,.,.,CASTRDTNNEQFF,TGTGCCAGCACCCGGGACACAAACAATGAGCAGTTCTTC
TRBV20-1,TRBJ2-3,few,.,CSARDLGGGRTDTQYF,TGCAGTGCTAGAGATCTGGGTGGGGGTAGAACAGATACGCAGTATTTT
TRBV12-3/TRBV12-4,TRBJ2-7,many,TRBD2,CASSFRRGRDEQYF,TGTGCCAGCAGTTTCCGGCGGGGGAGGGACGAGCAGTACTTC
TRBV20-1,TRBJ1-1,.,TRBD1,CSARGGRGRRTEAFF,TGCAGTGCTAGAGGGGGCAGGGGGCGTCGGACTGAAGCTTTCTTT
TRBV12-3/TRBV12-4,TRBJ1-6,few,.,CASRWGSDNSPLHF,TGTGCCAGCCGCTGGGGCAGTGACAATTCACCCCTCCACTTT
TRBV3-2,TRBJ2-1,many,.,CASSPQSTAGPQNEQFF,TGTGCCAGCAGTCCACAATCGACAGCGGGGCCGCAGAATGAGCAGTTCTTC
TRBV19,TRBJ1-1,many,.,CASSGGNTEAFF,TGTGCCAGTAGTGGCGGGAACACTGAAGCTTTCTTT
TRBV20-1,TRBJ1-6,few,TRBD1,CSAVGTVGLQRSPLHF,TGCAGTGCTGTAGGGACAGTCGGACTCCAGAGGTCACCCCTCCACTTT
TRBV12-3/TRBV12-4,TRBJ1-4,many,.,CASSLRPLNEKLFF,TGTGCCAGCAGTTTGCGCCCGCTTAATGAAAAACTGTTTTTT
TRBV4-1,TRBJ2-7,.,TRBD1,CASSQSPRDRDSYEQYF,TGCGCCAGCAGCCAAAGCCCCCGGGACAGGGACAGCTACGAGCAGTACTTC
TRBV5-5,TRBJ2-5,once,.,CASSLFSDQETQYF,TGTGCCAGCAGCTTGTTCTCGGACCAAGAGACCCAGTACTTC
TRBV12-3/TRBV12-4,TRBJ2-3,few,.,CASSLIRTDTQYF,TGTGCCAGCAGTCTGATCCGCACAGATACGCAGTATTTT
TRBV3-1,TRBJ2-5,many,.,CASSYQGETQYF,TGTGCCAGCAGCTATCAGGGGGAGACCCAGTACTTC
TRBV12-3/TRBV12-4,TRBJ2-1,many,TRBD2,CASSFSGGPYNEQFF,TGTGCCAGCAGTTTTAGCGGGGGTCCCTACAATGAGCAGTTCTTC
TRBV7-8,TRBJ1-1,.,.,CASSSILGGTFF,TGTGCCAGCAGCTCCATTCTCGGGGGAACTTTCTTT
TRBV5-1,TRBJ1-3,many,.,CASSLRSGNTIYF,TGCGCCAGCAGCTTGCGTTCTGGAAACACCATATATTTT
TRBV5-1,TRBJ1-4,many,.,CASSLAPGNEKLFF,TGCGCCAGCAGCTTGGCCCCAGGGAATGAAAAACTGTTTTTT
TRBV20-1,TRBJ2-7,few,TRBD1,CSARGGQGRYEQYF,TGCAGTGCTAGAGGGGGACAGGGCCGCTACGAGCAGTACTTC
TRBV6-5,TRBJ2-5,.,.,CASSYSRVGGETQYF,TGTGCCAGCAGTTACTCTAGGGTGGGGGGAGAGACCCAGTACTTC